The 31 T cell receptor beta chains below all came from one sample that was sequenced in a study of T cell responses to AZD1222 COVID-19 vaccine. TCRdb's copy holds only in-frame clones and misses some; the assay was immunoSEQ multiplex PCR. The sample shows fewer than 130,000 clones, about four fifths of them seen only once. This material consisted of peripheral blood, taken on day 0 of AZD1222 vaccination. Every receptor here comes from an adult in good health.

The rearrangement uses TRBV28 and TRBJ2-3; a possible D gene is TRBD1 (6 bases). Per the germline V gene, CDR1 is MDHEN and CDR2 is SYDVKM. This CDR3 contains 13 residues. Trimming removed 6 bases at V and 2 bases at J, with 9 bases between. The CDR3 sequence is CASRDRSTDTQYF. DNA of the CDR3: TGTGCCAGCAGGGACAGATCCACAGATACGCAGTATTTT.

The chain combines TRBV7-3 with TRBJ2-7; D is unclear. The length of the CDR3 is 13 residues. CDR1 is SGHTA, CDR2 FQGTGA, per germline. V lost 1 base and J lost 0, with 4 bases in between. This CDR3 reads CASSLMPSYEQYF. CDR3 bases: TGTGCCAGCAGCTTAATGCCCTCCTACGAGCAGTACTTC.

The chain employs TRBV30 and TRBJ1-2; possible D gene TRBD1, 5 bases. The germline gives CDR1 GTSNPN, CDR2 SVGIG (reference sequence). This CDR3 is 14 amino acids long. V was cut by 5 bases and J by 4 bases, with 17 bases left in between. CDR3 residues: CAWAGSPRGYGYTF. CDR3 DNA sequence: TGTGCCTGGGCCGGGTCCCCGAGGGGCTATGGCTACACCTTC.

The gene calls are TRBV18 and TRBJ2-2; D gene ambiguous. The CDR3 extends over 12 amino acids. V was pared by 4 bases and J by 7 bases, with 7 bases between. From germline, CDR1 is KGHSH and CDR2 LQKENI. The CDR3 reads CASSQVGGELFF. The DNA of the CDR3 is TGTGCCAGCTCACAGGTCGGCGGGGAGCTGTTTTTT.

The chain is built from TRBV9 and TRBJ2-2, with D possibly being TRBD1 (6 bases). The CDR3 extends over 14 amino acids. Trimming pared 0 bases from V and 6 bases from J, leaving 9 bases between. Germline CDR1 reads SGDLS; CDR2 reads YYNGEE. This chain's CDR3 is CASSVGGLAGELFF. The CDR3 DNA is TGTGCCAGCAGCGTAGGGGGGCTGGCCGGGGAGCTGTTTTTT.

The chain links TRBV30 to TRBJ1-5, with D possibly TRBD1 on 5 matching bases. Germline CDR1 and CDR2: GTSNPN and SVGIG (reference sequence). V shed 1 base and J shed 2 bases, with 12 bases lying between them. The CDR3 extends over 15 amino acids. The CDR3, as DNA: TGTGCCTGGAGTGAGGGGCAAGTGGGCAATCAGCCCCAGCATTTT. Its protein is CAWSEGQVGNQPQHF.

The CDR3 DNA is TGTGCCTGGAGTGTACCCGGGATTGGTAGGAACTATGGCTACACCTTC. This translates into CAWSVPGIGRNYGYTF. The chain recombines TRBV30 with TRBJ1-2; D uncertain. The CDR3 consists of 16 residues. Germline CDR1 and CDR2: GTSNPN and SVGIG (reference sequence). V was trimmed by 0 bases and J by 2 bases, leaving 16 bases between them.

The genes are TRBV6-5 and TRBJ1-1; no firm D call. Between the trimmed V and J ends, which lost 5 bases and 2 bases, there was a span of 6 bases. The CDR3 extends over 12 amino acids. Germline V gives CDR1 MNHEY, CDR2 SVGAGI. The CDR3 DNA follows: TGTGCCAGCAGTAAGGGAAACACTGAAGCTTTCTTT. It encodes CASSKGNTEAFF.

This clone was counted many times. The chain combines TRBV9 with TRBJ2-2, with D maybe TRBD2 (6 bases). Deletions cut 4 bases from V and 0 bases from J, with 13 bases between. The CDR3 totals 16 residues. Germline CDR1 reads SGDLS; CDR2 reads YYNGEE. DNA of the CDR3: TGTGCCAGCAGCTACCCCGGAGGGACGAACACCGGGGAGCTGTTTTTT. Its protein product is CASSYPGGTNTGELFF.

J is TRBJ2-3 and V is TRBV7-2, with a weak D call TRBD2 (6 bases). V dropped 0 bases and J dropped 5 bases, with 18 bases sitting between them. Germline V gives CDR1 SGHTA, CDR2 FQGNSA. There are 17 residues in the CDR3. This CDR3 is CASSLASGGTHGDTQYF. In DNA, the CDR3 is TGTGCCAGCAGCTTAGCGAGTGGGGGGACGCACGGAGATACGCAGTATTTT.

The V and J genes are TRBV4-1 and TRBJ2-3, with 9 bases matching TRBD2. Germline V lookup: CDR1 MGHRA, CDR2 YSYEKL. This CDR3 region has 16 residues. The trim removed 4 bases at V and 3 bases at J, leaving 8 bases unmatched. CDR3 sequence (DNA): TGCGCCAGCAGCCGCTCACTAGCGGGCGCTACAGATACGCAGTATTTT. Amino acid sequence: CASSRSLAGATDTQYF.

This clone is a singleton in its sample. In DNA form, the CDR3 reads TGTGCCAGCAGCCCTGTCGGGATAGCTAACTATGGCTACACCTTC. Amino acid sequence: CASSPVGIANYGYTF. J is TRBJ1-2 and V is TRBV28; D ambiguous. Trimming cost V 6 bases and J 0 bases, with 14 bases left between them. CDR3 length: 15 residues. Germline CDR1 and CDR2: MDHEN and SYDVKM.

This rearrangement joins TRBV2 to TRBJ2-1, with TRBD2 as a possible D gene (5 bases). The CDR3 runs 14 residues. The V gene lost 6 bases and the J gene lost 9 bases, with 18 bases spanning the gap. CDR1 is SNHLY, CDR2 FYNNEI, per germline. Here the CDR3 reads CASRVLAGGREQFF. CDR3 nucleotide sequence: TGTGCCAGCAGGGTTCTAGCAGGAGGTCGTGAGCAGTTCTTC.

The rearrangement uses TRBV9 and TRBJ2-5, with 15 bases lining up with TRBD2. Per the germline V gene, CDR1 is SGDLS and CDR2 is YYNGEE. This CDR3 is 16 amino acids long. Unmatched junction bases numbered 5, after V lost 2 bases and J lost 6 bases. CDR3 nucleotides: TGTGCCAGCAGCGTGGGAGGACTAGCGGGGGGGCAGACCCAGTACTTC. Its protein product is CASSVGGLAGGQTQYF.

The V and J genes are TRBV18 and TRBJ1-1, with 7 bases fitting TRBD1. The V and J ends lost 2 bases and 1 base, in that order; junction bases with no gene match: 4. Germline CDR1 and CDR2: KGHSH and LQKENI. This CDR3 has 15 residues. The CDR3 nucleotides read TGTGCCAGCTCACCAGCCGGGACAGCGAACACTGAAGCTTTCTTT. It encodes CASSPAGTANTEAFF.

This sequence joins TRBV28 and TRBJ1-5, with D possibly being TRBD1 (6 bases). This CDR3 has 14 residues. Germline CDR1 reads MDHEN; CDR2 reads SYDVKM. V lost 2 bases and J lost 6, with 11 bases in between. The CDR3 here is CASSLTGGLQPQHF. The CDR3 nucleotides read TGTGCCAGCAGTTTAACCGGGGGCCTTCAGCCCCAGCATTTT.

The chain recombines TRBV5-4 with TRBJ1-1, with D unresolved. The CDR3 is made up of 14 amino acids. Germline V gene sequence: CDR1 SGHNT, CDR2 YYREEE (reference sequence). Trimming left V 1 base short and J 4 bases short, with 11 bases between. In DNA form, the CDR3 reads TGTGCCAGCAGCTTGCTAAGTTCCAGCACTGAAGCTTTCTTT. Translated: CASSLLSSSTEAFF.

The chain recombines TRBV28 with TRBJ2-7; D not certain. The CDR3 length is 12 residues. CDR1 and CDR2 from the germline V gene are MDHEN and SYDVKM. With 2 bases removed from V and 4 bases from J, the gap between germline ends came to 6 bases. The CDR3: CASSLNRYEQYF. The CDR3, as DNA: TGTGCCAGCAGTTTAAATCGGTACGAGCAGTACTTC.

The chain employs TRBV30 and TRBJ1-6, with 7 bases that match TRBD1. The CDR3 totals 15 residues. The V segment lost 3 bases and the J segment 2 bases; nucleotides outside the gene matches: 4. CDR1 GTSNPN and CDR2 SVGIG come from the germline V gene (reference sequence). The DNA of the CDR3 is TGTGCCTGGAGGAGGGACAGAACCTATAATTCACCCCTCCACTTT. Translation: CAWRRDRTYNSPLHF. Variable domain in full (rest from reference TRBV30 and TRBJ1-6): SQTIHQWPATLVQPVGSPLSLECTVEGTSNPNLYWYRQAAGRGLQLLFYSVGIGQISSEVPQNLSASRPQDRQFILSSKKLLLSDSGFYLCAWRRDRTYNSPLHFGNGTRLTVT.

This chain links TRBV6-2 or TRBV6-3 with TRBJ2-3, with a weak D call TRBD2 (5 bases). Trimming shortened V by 1 base and J by 4 bases, and 9 bases separated the two germline ends. The CDR3 contains 14 residues. Germline values: CDR1 MNHEY, CDR2 SVGEGT. For the CDR3, the DNA is TGTGCCAGCAGTTACTTTTCGAGGGCAGATACGCAGTATTTT. Translated, it gives CASSYFSRADTQYF.

The gene calls are TRBV3-1 (or the pseudogene TRBV3-2) and TRBJ2-3; TRBD2 matches at 8 bases. J gave up 6 bases and V 1 base, and 3 bases lay outside the gene matches. Germline CDR1 reads LGHDT; CDR2 reads YNNKEL (reference sequence). CDR3 size: 14 residues. The DNA of the CDR3 is TGTGCCAGCAGCCAAGTCGGGGGGGCCGATACGCAGTATTTT. It translates to CASSQVGGADTQYF.

This sequence joins TRBV6-1 and TRBJ2-2; D assignment may be TRBD1 or TRBD2 (5 bases each). Per the germline V gene, CDR1 is MNHNS and CDR2 is SASEGT. Trimming cost V 0 bases and J 4 bases, with 12 bases left between them. The CDR3 length is 16 residues. Here the CDR3 reads CASSEAGTGSTGELFF. The CDR3 nucleotides read TGTGCCAGCAGTGAAGCTGGGACGGGATCCACCGGGGAGCTGTTTTTT.

The gene calls are TRBV7-9 and TRBJ1-1; perhaps TRBD1 as D (5 bases). This CDR3 comprises 17 residues. Between the trimmed V and J ends, which lost 10 bases and 0 bases, there was a span of 24 bases. Germline V gene lookup returns CDR1 SEHNR and CDR2 FQNEAQ (reference sequence). This CDR3 is CATDGVGQAGLNTEAFF. Written as DNA, the CDR3 is TGTGCCACGGATGGGGTGGGGCAGGCGGGACTGAACACTGAAGCTTTCTTT.

The V gene is TRBV7-2, the J gene TRBJ2-3; 9 bases match TRBD2. CDR3 length equals 16 residues. From germline, CDR1 is SGHTA and CDR2 FQGNSA. The V gene end was trimmed by 5 bases and the J gene end by 4 bases; junction bases not matched to a gene: 10. CDR3 DNA sequence: TGTGCCAGCAGCCCCCGGGGTAGCGGGAGCGCAGATACGCAGTATTTT. This codes for CASSPRGSGSADTQYF.

This clone was found once. The chain links TRBV19 to TRBJ1-3; no firm D call. Germline CDR1 LNHDA, CDR2 SQIVND (reference sequence). Trimming pared 3 bases from V and 3 bases from J, leaving 15 bases between. CDR3 size: 16 residues. The CDR3 region has the DNA TGTGCCAGTAGTATGGGCAGTCTGGTCGTTGGAAACACCATATATTTT. Translation gives CASSMGSLVVGNTIYF.

This clone was found a few times. The chain carries TRBV10-3 and TRBJ1-1; TRBD1 is a possible D gene (6 bases). The CDR3 spans 14 residues. The V gene's germline CDR1 is ENHRY and CDR2 SYGVKD. V was clipped by 5 bases and J by 1 base, with 11 bases between them. The CDR3 nucleotides read TGTGCCATCAGTTTCGGGGGGCCGAACACTGAAGCTTTCTTT. Residues: CAISFGGPNTEAFF.

This clone was seen only a few times. The chain employs TRBV12-3 or TRBV12-4 and TRBJ1-2; 8 bases map to TRBD1. Unmatched junction bases numbered 6, after V lost 6 bases and J lost 6 bases. This CDR3 has 13 amino acids. As DNA, the CDR3 is TGTGCCAGCAGGCCGGGACAGGTCCATGGCTACACCTTC. Translating gives CASRPGQVHGYTF.

This clone was seen a single time. The chain carries TRBV19 and TRBJ2-7, with D perhaps given as TRBD1 or TRBD2 (5 bases each). Germline CDR1 and CDR2: LNHDA and SQIVND (reference sequence). V gave up 5 bases and J gave up 2 bases, with 13 bases separating them. The CDR3 is 14 residues long. The CDR3 reads CASSATGGAYEQYF. DNA for the CDR3: TGTGCCAGTAGTGCTACAGGAGGCGCCTACGAGCAGTACTTC.

The chain combines TRBV7-9 with TRBJ1-2, with 7 bases matching TRBD1. J lost 4 bases, V lost 5 bases, and 4 bases had no gene match. Germline CDR1 and CDR2: SEHNR and FQNEAQ (reference sequence). The CDR3 length is 13 residues. The CDR3 nucleotides read TGTGCCAGCAGCCCAGGGACAGTCTATGGCTACACCTTC. This codes for CASSPGTVYGYTF. Filled out from reference TRBV7-9 and TRBJ1-2, the complete variable domain reads DTGVSQNPRHKITKRGQNVTFRCDPISEHNRLYWYRQTLGQGPEFLTYFQNEAQLEKSRLLSDRFSAERPKGSFSTLEIQRTEQGDSAMYLCASSPGTVYGYTFGSGTRLTVV.

This clone was seen only once. The V gene is TRBV28, the J gene TRBJ1-1, with TRBD1 matching over 9 bases. This CDR3 is built from 12 residues. Germline CDR1 and CDR2: MDHEN and SYDVKM. J was trimmed by 4 bases and V by 10 bases; bases with no gene match: 4. CDR3 in amino acids: CAIETGGTEAFF. In nucleotides, the CDR3 is TGTGCCATCGAGACAGGGGGCACTGAAGCTTTCTTT.

This clone was picked up many times. Different DNA sequences within this sample yield the same CDR3. This rearrangement joins TRBV10-3 to TRBJ2-5; 12 nucleotides agree with TRBD1. Germline-derived CDR1 and CDR2 are ENHRY and SYGVKD. V dropped 6 bases and J dropped 5; count of bases not matched to a gene: 4. The CDR3 spans 14 residues. CDR3 sequence (DNA): TGTGCCATCAGGGGACAGGGGGCCTACGAGACCCAGTACTTC. This gives the protein CAIRGQGAYETQYF.